The next 14 T cell receptor beta chains were all read from a single sample in a study of T-cell memory formation after mild COVID-19. TCRdb independently ran MiXCR on the 5' RACE reads; one entry per CDR3 protein. The sample comprises hundreds of thousands of distinct CDR3 sequences, roughly 21% of which are singletons, and around 8.4% rests with the top ten. The sample was PBMCs or a T cell subset sorted from them (not recorded which). The receptor source for this set is an adult woman who had mild COVID-19 (a few samples of this study predate the infection). Cell type and time point are not known.

On this clonotype: The junction and the germline gene differ at one end; a read error may be behind it. The chain combines TRBV7-7 with TRBJ2-6; D gene uncertain. CDR1 is SSHAT, CDR2 FNYEAQ, per germline (reference sequence). The CDR3 is made up of 15 amino acids. In DNA form, the CDR3 reads TGTGCTAGCAGCGAATGGGTGGCTGGGGCCAACGTCCTGACTTTC. Translation: CASSEWVAGANVLTF. The full variable domain, with the rest looked up from reference TRBV7-7 and TRBJ2-6, is GAGVSQSPRYKVTKRGQDVTLRCDPISSHATLYWYQQALGQGPEFLTYFNYEAQPDKSGLPSDRFSAERPEGSISTLTIQRTEQRDSAMYRCASSEWVAGANVLTFGAGSRLTVL.

This clonotype showed up just a few times. The chain combines TRBV24-1 with TRBJ2-2; D is ambiguous. CDR1 and CDR2 from the germline V gene are KGHDR and SFDVKD. The CDR3 is 12 residues long. Trimming pared 9 bases from V and 6 bases from J, leaving 10 bases between. The CDR3 coding sequence is TGTGCCACCTCCCGAGGCCCCGGGGAGCTGTTTTTT. Its protein product is CATSRGPGELFF.

This clonotype has a handful of counts. The V call is TRBV5-5, the J call TRBJ1-4, with D unresolved. The germline V gene encodes CDR1 SGHKS and CDR2 YYEKEE (reference sequence). The CDR3 sequence is 18 residues long. Trimming cost V 2 bases and J 0 bases, with 17 bases left between them. The CDR3 DNA reads as TGTGCCAGCAGCTTAGGAGGACGAAGGCGAGCAACTAATGAAAAACTGTTTTTT. As protein: CASSLGGRRRATNEKLFF.

The chain has TRBV20-1 and TRBJ1-1; D is possibly TRBD1 (5 bases). The CDR3 consists of 14 residues. V lost 1 base, J lost 0 bases, and 9 bases lay in between. CDR1 is DFQATT and CDR2 is SNEGSKA in the germline V gene (reference sequence). CDR3 DNA sequence: TGCAGTGCTAGAGCGGGACCGGTGAACACTGAAGCTTTCTTT. Translated, it gives CSARAGPVNTEAFF.

This chain links TRBV5-1 with TRBJ2-7; D uncertain. From germline, CDR1 is SGHRS and CDR2 YFSETQ. V gave up 6 bases and J gave up 2 bases, with 3 bases separating them. The CDR3 has 10 amino acids. The CDR3 loop reads CASITYEQYF. The CDR3 DNA follows: TGCGCCAGCATAACCTACGAGCAGTACTTC.

The chain links TRBV18 to TRBJ2-1, with 7 bases aligning to TRBD2. With V trimmed by 1 base and J by 9 bases, 9 bases remained unmatched. The CDR3 is made up of 15 amino acids. Germline CDR1 KGHSH, CDR2 LQKENI. The CDR3 reads CASSPRAGENAEQFF. CDR3 in DNA: TGTGCCAGCTCACCACGGGCGGGAGAAAACGCTGAGCAGTTCTTC.

This clonotype was picked up a small number of times. The chain couples TRBV5-1 to TRBJ2-3; 8 nucleotides line up with TRBD2. Germline-derived CDR1 and CDR2 are SGHRS and YFSETQ. The CDR3 covers 17 residues. J lost 6 bases, V lost 2 bases, and 14 bases had no gene match. The CDR3 region has the DNA TGCGCCAGCAGCTTTCGACGGGGTAGCGGGGCCCAGGATACGCAGTATTTT. Its translation: CASSFRRGSGAQDTQYF.

This clonotype was found a few times. This sequence joins TRBV7-9 and TRBJ1-2; the D gene is possibly TRBD1 (6 bases). In germline, CDR1 is SEHNR, CDR2 FQNEAQ (reference sequence). The CDR3 has 14 residues. Trimming pared 5 bases from V and 7 bases from J, leaving 17 bases between. This chain's CDR3 is CASSPKGGGFGYTF. CDR3 DNA: TGTGCCAGCAGCCCAAAGGGAGGGGGATTTGGCTACACCTTC.

The chain joins TRBV7-2 to TRBJ2-1; 14 bases are a match to TRBD2. Germline V gene data show CDR1 as SGHTA and CDR2 as FQGNSA. This CDR3 has 15 amino acids. The trim removed 3 bases at V and 8 bases at J, leaving 3 bases unmatched. The CDR3 region is CASSFGLAGGYEQFF. CDR3 in DNA: TGTGCCAGCAGCTTTGGACTAGCGGGAGGCTATGAGCAGTTCTTC.

The chain recombines TRBV4-1 with TRBJ1-1; no reliable D call. Trimming stripped 5 bases from V and 1 base from J, with 8 bases between. The CDR3 is 13 residues long. Germline lookup yields CDR1 MGHRA and CDR2 YSYEKL. CDR3 residues: CASSGEGNTEAFF. CDR3 coding DNA: TGCGCCAGCAGCGGAGAGGGGAACACTGAAGCTTTCTTT.

The gene calls are TRBV30 and TRBJ2-7; D possibly corresponds to TRBD2 (5 bases). Germline V gives CDR1 GTSNPN, CDR2 SVGIG (reference sequence). V was cut by 0 bases and J by 3 bases, with 12 bases left in between. The CDR3 totals 14 residues. The CDR3, as DNA: TGTGCCTGGAGTGTACTGGGAGCGCACTACGAGCAGTACTTC. It is translated as CAWSVLGAHYEQYF. Looking up the rest from reference TRBV30 and TRBJ2-7 gives the full variable domain: SQTIHQWPATLVQPVGSPLSLECTVEGTSNPNLYWYRQAAGRGLQLLFYSVGIGQISSEVPQNLSASRPQDRQFILSSKKLLLSDSGFYLCAWSVLGAHYEQYFGPGTRLTVT.

In this sample, this clonotype turned up a few times. The chain employs TRBV5-1 and TRBJ2-1; TRBD1 matches at 7 bases. V gave up 3 bases and J gave up 3 bases; unmatched junction bases: 9. The CDR3 covers 16 residues. Germline V lookup: CDR1 SGHRS, CDR2 YFSETQ. CDR3: CASSSYGTELYNEQFF. The CDR3 DNA follows: TGCGCCAGCAGCTCATACGGGACAGAGCTCTACAATGAGCAGTTCTTC.

This clonotype showed up many times. The rearrangement links TRBV5-1 to TRBJ2-3; TRBD2 agrees at 10 bases. This CDR3 is built from 15 residues. CDR1 is SGHRS, CDR2 YFSETQ, per germline. V was clipped by 9 bases and J by 6 bases; unmatched bases: 13. This CDR3 is CATTSSGRARDTQYF. In nucleotides, the CDR3 is TGCGCCACCACGAGCAGCGGGAGGGCACGGGATACGCAGTATTTT.

This rearrangement joins TRBV4-1 to TRBJ1-2; TRBD1 matches 10 bases. Trimming took 0 bases from V and 3 from J; bases not matched to a gene: 4. CDR3 length equals 16 residues. In germline, CDR1 is MGHRA, CDR2 YSYEKL. CDR3: CASSQEEGQGHYGYTF. CDR3 bases: TGCGCCAGCAGCCAAGAAGAGGGACAGGGGCACTATGGCTACACCTTC.